This T cell receptor beta chain was captured in a study of beta chain features in type 1 diabetes (dated by TCRdb to 2016 to 2018). At the level of the whole study: No differences in mean age, gender distribution, total cell number or subset yield were found between patients and healthy donors. A total of some 100,000,000 sorted cells were examined across all samples, and a strong correlation was observed between cell number per subset and RNA yield. In the study, TCRB repertoires of sorted circulating CD4+ T cell subsets from recently diagnosed type 1 diabetes patients were compared with those of matched healthy donors. Regulatory and stem cell-like memory subsets were isolated from only 8 patients and roughly 8 healthy donors, whereas naive and central memory subsets came from all 28 donors.

Trimming costs V 6 bases and J 4 bases, and their ends lie 14 bases apart. From a lookup of the germline V gene, CDR1 and CDR2 are SGHRS and YFSETQ. Its CDR3 holds 13 amino acids, cysteine through phenylalanine. This entry keeps only the CDR3 DNA: 39 bases, framed from base 1. Each donor gave one peripheral blood draw, about 110 mL on average, collected into heparinised tubes. Using a panel that included CD45RO, CCR7, CD25, CD127, CD95 and CD27, naive, central memory, regulatory and stem cell-like memory CD4+ T cells were sorted on a BD FACSAria II. A purity above 95% was achieved for all sorted populations. Right away, PBMCs were isolated by Lymphoprep density gradient centrifugation and were stained directly, with no culture step. To minimize batch effects, samples were stained and sorted in pairs, one healthy donor with one patient per experiment. The entire amount of isolated RNA was reverse transcribed using the High Capacity cDNA Reverse Transcription Kit, so the sequenced TCRB transcripts were expressed ones. Deep immunoSEQ sequencing was performed on naive, central memory and regulatory T cell samples, with an average of about 4 million total reads per sample. After sorted cells were lysed in RLT buffer, RNA was extracted with DNase-treated RNeasy Micro or Mini kits, with the choice depending on cell number. To prevent cross-contamination, each cell subset was processed individually, whereas patient and healthy donor samples were processed jointly. The immunoSEQ multiplex PCR was used to amplify TCRB sequences from cDNA, generating 87-bp fragments that spanned the CDR3 region. The amplicons were sequenced using the Illumina HiSeq platform. The paper's processing steps were these. Synthetic template baselines were used to correct PCR bias computationally, reads within Hamming distance 2 were collapsed, and singletons that could not be merged were discarded. Reads were aligned against IMGT so that V, D and J genes, CDR3 length and insertions or deletions at six rearrangement sites could be assigned. Within each subset, clonotype counts were normalized to sorted cell number, after which true diversity and Gini coefficients were computed with the tcR R package. Repertoire sharing was quantified using the overlap coefficient calculated on TCRB nucleotide sequences. As a proxy for the pre-selection repertoire, out-of-frame TCRB sequences from naive cells were analyzed. Entries here come from immuneACCESS through TCRdb and include only in-frame sequences with V and J called. Some clones fail to appear in such tables; in the studies checked, an unresolved V gene covers under half of the shortfall, and the cause of the remainder is unknown. D and trimming come from the DNA, and the V and J calls and clone size come from that table. For this sample the table gives about 230,000 clones, of which 15% to 20% were detected only once. The ten largest make up roughly 0.08% of the sample.

In the case of this clone: The target of this receptor is not known. No clone much larger than this one lies a single base away; base qualities are absent.

Beyond this particular receptor, the publication reports: Shorter templates might have been favored by PCR, but patient and control samples were amplified and corrected together, so both groups would have been affected equally by any skew. Because cDNA was sequenced instead of genomic DNA, highly expressing activated cells could be over-represented, though the groups showed no difference in activation or CD3 levels. Type 1 diabetes patients showed a moderate but significant shortening of TCRB CDR3 length in all four CD4+ subsets. Naive, central memory and regulatory TCRB repertoires appeared to be more similar among patients than among healthy donors. Patients with type 1 diabetes made fewer insertions and deleted more nucleotides at VDJ recombination sites, implying thymic rearrangement abnormalities. Only small numbers of individuals were included in the HLA sub-analyses, which left unresolved whether HLA type had any influence on TCRB rearrangement.

The receptor's source is a man aged 25 to 40 with type 1 diabetes. Sample: naive CD4+ T cells from blood. Per the publication, the cell subset or site label means: true naive CD4+ T cells. Recombination connected TRBV5-1 to TRBJ2-7; the D gene is not confidently resolved. Here the CDR3 is given as CASTVGPNYEQYF. The DNA is as follows: TGCGCCAGCACCGTCGGGCCAAATTACGAGCAGTACTTC.